This entry lists 31 T cell receptor beta chains sequenced from one sample in a study of blood T cell repertoires in COVID-19. The repertoire was sequenced with immunoSEQ multiplex PCR; TCRdb's copy has only in-frame clones and lacks some. The sample lists more than 200,000 clones, just over 90% seen once, with around 1.8% in the top ten. Sequenced material: PBMCs or T cells enriched from blood (not recorded which). The receptors stem from a woman aged 18-29 years who had recovered from COVID-19.

The chain recombines TRBV15 with TRBJ1-4; perhaps TRBD1 as D (5 bases). This CDR3 has 15 amino acids. Germline assignment: CDR1 LNHNV and CDR2 YYDKDF (reference sequence). V was cut by 6 bases and J by 5 bases, with 16 bases left in between. The CDR3 reads CATRPPQGYNEKLFF. Here the CDR3 DNA reads TGTGCCACCAGACCCCCCCAGGGTTACAATGAAAAACTGTTTTTT.

This clone was seen once. A junction end diverges from the germline sequence, so it may reflect a read error. This rearrangement joins TRBV5-4 to TRBJ1-1; D not resolved. The CDR3 contains 12 residues. CDR1 and CDR2 from the germline V gene are SGHNT and YYREEE (reference sequence). The CDR3 loop reads CASGFSGTEAFF. DNA of the CDR3: TGTGCCAGCGGCTTCTCGGGCACTGAAGCTTTCTTT.

This chain uses TRBV6-5 with TRBJ1-6, with D possibly matching TRBD1 (5 bases). Germline CDR1 is MNHEY and CDR2 is SVGAGI. The CDR3 covers 16 residues. The germline V and J ends were trimmed by 4 bases and 7 bases, with 17 bases remaining between them. The CDR3 DNA reads TGTGCCAGCAGTTTAAGGGGTGCTTTGGAGAATTCACCCCTCCACTTT. This encodes CASSLRGALENSPLHF.

The chain is built from TRBV9 and TRBJ2-1, with D possibly being TRBD1 (7 bases). Germline CDR1 and CDR2: SGDLS and YYNGEE. V was trimmed by 4 bases and J by 6 bases, leaving 20 bases between them. The CDR3 runs 16 residues. CDR3 amino acids: CASSPRGASRGNEQFF. CDR3 bases: TGTGCCAGCAGCCCCAGGGGGGCTAGTAGGGGCAATGAGCAGTTCTTC.

V is TRBV29-1 and J is TRBJ2-3, with 7 nucleotides matching TRBD2. Germline CDR1 SQVTM, CDR2 ANQGSEA. The V gene end was trimmed by 6 bases and the J gene end by 0 bases; junction bases not matched to a gene: 15. The CDR3 runs to 17 residues. CDR3 in amino acids: CSVPFGGSLGSTDTQYF. CDR3 nucleotide sequence: TGCAGCGTACCTTTCGGCGGGAGCCTAGGGAGCACAGATACGCAGTATTTT.

The V gene is TRBV11-2, the J gene TRBJ1-3, with 8 bases aligning to TRBD1. CDR3 length: 14 amino acids. Per germline, CDR1 SGHAT and CDR2 FQNNGV. The V and J ends lost 5 bases and 4 bases, in that order; junction bases with no gene match: 4. CDR3 nucleotide sequence: TGTGCCAGCAGCCCCGGGACAGGAGGAAACACCATATATTTT. It yields the protein CASSPGTGGNTIYF.

This chain uses TRBV2 with TRBJ2-7, with 7 bases lining up with TRBD1. After removal of 3 bases from V and 2 bases from J, the junction contained 4 bases not matched to a gene. This CDR3 spans 14 amino acids. The germline V gene encodes CDR1 SNHLY and CDR2 FYNNEI. The CDR3 DNA reads as TGTGCCAGCAGTGAGGGGGACAGAACCTACGAGCAGTACTTC. Amino acids: CASSEGDRTYEQYF.

The chain recombines TRBV28 with TRBJ1-1; D is undetermined. Trimming cost V 7 bases and J 1 base, with 13 bases left between them. The CDR3 has 14 amino acids. The germline gives CDR1 MDHEN, CDR2 SYDVKM. The CDR3 loop is CASNGDPGNTEAFF. Here the CDR3 DNA reads TGTGCCAGCAATGGCGACCCGGGGAACACTGAAGCTTTCTTT.

V is TRBV5-1 and J is TRBJ2-5, with D uncertain. This CDR3 contains 11 residues. Germline CDR1 reads SGHRS; CDR2 reads YFSETQ. The V and J ends lost 6 bases and 3 bases respectively, with 6 bases between them. The CDR3 loop reads CASNQEETQYF. CDR3 in DNA: TGCGCCAGCAATCAGGAAGAGACCCAGTACTTC.

The chain joins TRBV2 to TRBJ2-3; tentatively, D is TRBD2 (7 bases). With 6 bases removed from V and 9 bases from J, the gap between germline ends came to 16 bases. The CDR3 consists of 13 residues. Germline V gives CDR1 SNHLY, CDR2 FYNNEI. The CDR3 region is CASRGAQRGTQYF. In DNA, the CDR3 is TGTGCCAGCAGGGGGGCCCAGCGGGGAACGCAGTATTTT.

The chain combines TRBV19 with TRBJ2-1; D is possibly TRBD2 (6 bases). V was clipped by 6 bases and J by 5 bases, with 23 bases between them. This CDR3 region has 17 residues. Germline CDR1 LNHDA, CDR2 SQIVND (reference sequence). The DNA for the CDR3 is TGTGCCAGTAGGGCAGGTGGGGCCCGGGACTGGAACAATGAGCAGTTCTTC. Amino acids: CASRAGGARDWNNEQFF.

The chain employs TRBV29-1 and TRBJ2-7, with 11 bases identical to TRBD1. The germline V gene has CDR1 SQVTM and CDR2 ANQGSEA. CDR3 length: 13 amino acids. With V trimmed by 4 bases and J by 6 bases, 5 bases remained unmatched. CDR3 DNA sequence: TGCAGCGTTGCCGGGACAGGGGGTTCCGAGCAGTACTTC. Its protein is CSVAGTGGSEQYF.

V is TRBV21-1 and J is TRBJ2-7; TRBD2, as called in the table, went unchecked against the DNA. TRBV21-1 corresponds to a pseudogene. The CDR3 has 19 amino acids. The DNA of the CDR3 is TGTGCCAGCAGCTCCTTACATACCGGGACTAGCGGGGGTCTCTACGAGCAGTACTTC. This translates into CASSSLHTGTSGGLYEQYF.

This chain uses TRBV4-1 with TRBJ2-3; TRBD1 is a possible D gene (6 bases). CDR1 is MGHRA, CDR2 YSYEKL, per germline. The CDR3 length is 16 residues. V was cut by 2 bases and J by 2 bases, with 14 bases left in between. The DNA for the CDR3 is TGCGCCAGCAGCCAATCAGGATACAGGGCCACAGATACGCAGTATTTT. Its translation: CASSQSGYRATDTQYF.

The J gene is TRBJ1-5, the V gene TRBV7-2; the D gene is possibly TRBD1 (5 bases). V lost 1 base, J lost 4 bases, and 14 bases lay in between. Germline CDR1 reads SGHTA; CDR2 reads FQGNSA. The CDR3 has 16 amino acids. The CDR3, as DNA: TGTGCCAGCAGCTTAGTCTTCGGGGGGAGAAATCAGCCCCAGCATTTT. Its protein is CASSLVFGGRNQPQHF.

CDR3 residues: CASTTGLAGSLRNEQFF. DNA of the CDR3: TGTGCCAGCACTACAGGACTAGCGGGGTCCCTGAGGAATGAGCAGTTCTTC. This chain joins TRBV5-5 and TRBJ2-1; 12 bases match TRBD2. Germline V gives CDR1 SGHKS, CDR2 YYEKEE (reference sequence). This CDR3 contains 17 residues. The V segment lost 6 bases and the J segment 7 bases; nucleotides outside the gene matches: 14.

The chain links TRBV4-2 to TRBJ2-1; 8 bases match TRBD2. Germline V gene sequence: CDR1 LGHNA, CDR2 YNFKEQ. CDR3 length: 19 residues. V was pared by 0 bases and J by 5 bases, with 15 bases of the junction left unmatched. Written as DNA, the CDR3 is TGTGCCAGCAGCCAAGAAGGGTCGCGGGAGGTACCGCTAGACAATGAGCAGTTCTTC. Residues: CASSQEGSREVPLDNEQFF.

This chain links TRBV12-5 with TRBJ2-5, with 7 nucleotides matching TRBD1. This CDR3 is 14 amino acids long. V lost 1 base to trimming and J lost 5 bases; unmatched junction nucleotides: 4. The V gene's germline CDR1 is LGHNT and CDR2 FRNRAP. Here the CDR3 reads CASGLGRGGETQYF. The DNA for the CDR3 is TGTGCTAGTGGTTTGGGGAGAGGGGGCGAGACCCAGTACTTC.

V usage is TRBV25-1 and J usage is TRBJ1-5, with D unclear. Germline CDR1 is MGHDK and CDR2 is SYGVNS. V was cut by 5 bases and J by 11 bases, with 10 bases left in between. CDR3 length: 11 residues. Here the CDR3 reads CASSKRRSQHF. CDR3 sequence (DNA): TGTGCCAGCAGTAAAAGGAGGTCCCAGCATTTT.

The rearrangement joins TRBV11-2 to TRBJ1-2, with a weak D call TRBD1 (6 bases). Germline assignment: CDR1 SGHAT and CDR2 FQNNGV. The V gene lost 5 bases and the J gene lost 2 bases, with 9 bases spanning the gap. This CDR3 spans 13 amino acids. CDR3 coding DNA: TGTGCCAGCAGCCCGACAGGCAACTATGGCTACACCTTC. Protein: CASSPTGNYGYTF.

V is TRBV4-2 and J is TRBJ2-2; 10 bases map to TRBD2. The V gene end was trimmed by 4 bases and the J gene end by 6 bases; junction bases not matched to a gene: 11. Germline CDR1 is LGHNA and CDR2 is YNFKEQ. The CDR3 has 17 residues. CDR3 sequence: CASSRTPAGTSAGELFF. The CDR3 region has the DNA TGTGCCAGCAGCCGAACACCCGCCGGGACTAGCGCCGGGGAGCTGTTTTTT.

There are a few counts of this clone. The chain links TRBV7-9 to TRBJ1-3, with D unclear. The ends were cut back, 1 base at V and 8 bases at J, with 9 bases in the middle. Per the germline V gene, CDR1 is SEHNR and CDR2 is FQNEAQ (reference sequence). The length of the CDR3 is 13 residues. CDR3 DNA sequence: TGTGCCAGCAGCTTAGGTAACAGAGACACCATATATTTT. Translation: CASSLGNRDTIYF.

This chain joins TRBV18 and TRBJ2-5, with 14 bases aligning to TRBD2. This CDR3 is built from 15 residues. V dropped 5 bases and J dropped 5; count of bases not matched to a gene: 4. Per the germline V gene, CDR1 is KGHSH and CDR2 is LQKENI. CDR3 nucleotides: TGTGCCAGCTCAGGGACTAGCGGGAGAGCGGAGACCCAGTACTTC. Its translation is CASSGTSGRAETQYF.

The chain recombines TRBV5-1 with TRBJ2-5; 14 positions agree with TRBD2. With V trimmed by 5 bases and J by 5 bases, 5 bases remained unmatched. CDR1 SGHRS and CDR2 YFSETQ come from the germline V gene. The CDR3 consists of 15 residues. CDR3 sequence reads: CASRGLAGVLETQYF. CDR3 nucleotide sequence: TGCGCCAGCAGGGGACTAGCGGGAGTCTTGGAGACCCAGTACTTC.

V is TRBV5-6 and J is TRBJ2-1; 7 bases fit TRBD1. CDR1 is SGHDT and CDR2 is YYEEEE in the germline V gene. This CDR3 spans 15 amino acids. V shed 0 bases, J shed 4 bases, and the junction held 4 bases outside the gene matches. In DNA, the CDR3 is TGTGCCAGCAGCTTGGGACAGGGCCCTTACAATGAGCAGTTCTTC. This codes for CASSLGQGPYNEQFF. The entire variable domain, with the rest obtained from reference TRBV5-6 and TRBJ2-1, is as follows: DAGVTQSPTHLIKTRGQQVTLRCSPKSGHDTVSWYQQALGQGPQFIFQYYEEEERQRGNFPDRFSGHQFPNYSSELNVNALLLGDSALYLCASSLGQGPYNEQFFGPGTRLTVL.

This rearrangement joins TRBV5-4 to TRBJ2-3; 8 positions agree with TRBD2. After removal of 4 bases from V and 1 base from J, the junction contained 2 bases not matched to a gene. Germline assignment: CDR1 SGHNT and CDR2 YYREEE (reference sequence). This CDR3 has 14 residues. CDR3 protein: CASSPRGGTDTQYF. CDR3 sequence (DNA): TGTGCCAGCAGCCCGCGGGGGGGCACAGATACGCAGTATTTT.

The gene calls are TRBV3-1 (or the pseudogene TRBV3-2) and TRBJ1-5; tentative D call: TRBD1 (6 bases). There are 20 residues in the CDR3. CDR1 LGHDT and CDR2 YNNKEL come from the germline V gene (reference sequence). V lost 1 base and J lost 4, with 26 bases in between. The CDR3 spells CASSQALQQGIPIANQPQHF. The CDR3 DNA reads as TGTGCCAGCAGCCAAGCTCTACAACAGGGTATTCCCATAGCAAATCAGCCCCAGCATTTT.

V and J are TRBV7-6 and TRBJ1-2; D is undetermined. Trimming removed 5 bases from V and 0 bases from J, with 16 bases in between. The CDR3 spans 16 residues. Germline CDR1 SGHVS, CDR2 FNYEAQ. The CDR3, as DNA: TGTGCCAGCAGCCCTACGCAGGCAGCCACTAACTATGGCTACACCTTC. This codes for CASSPTQAATNYGYTF.

The chain couples TRBV18 to TRBJ1-6, with unresolved D. V was clipped by 3 bases and J by 8 bases, with 14 bases between them. Germline loops: CDR1 KGHSH, CDR2 LQKENI. The CDR3 runs 15 residues. The CDR3 DNA is TGTGCCAGCTCACCTCAGAGGGATAGGGATTCACCCCTCCACTTT. Its protein product is CASSPQRDRDSPLHF.

The sample holds one count of this clone. The CDR3 loop reads CASSQTGSSGYTF. The CDR3, as DNA: TGTGCCAGCAGTCAAACAGGATCGAGCGGCTACACCTTC. The chain uses TRBV3-1 (or the pseudogene TRBV3-2) and TRBJ1-2, with D possibly TRBD1 on 5 matching bases. V lost 6 bases, J lost 8 bases, and 16 bases lay in between. CDR1 and CDR2 (germline): LGHDT, YNNKEL (reference sequence). This CDR3 is built from 13 residues.

This chain connects TRBV7-6 to TRBJ1-1; possibly TRBD1 for D (5 bases). The germline V gene has CDR1 SGHVS and CDR2 FNYEAQ. V lost 5 bases and J 1 base, leaving 29 bases between the germline ends. The CDR3 covers 20 residues. The CDR3 nucleotides read TGTGCCAGCAGCGTTGAACAGAGACCAGGGTTCTCCCCGAAGAACACTGAAGCTTTCTTT. As protein: CASSVEQRPGFSPKNTEAFF.